Given below is one TCR beta chain in context. The data were taken from a study of blood T cell repertoires in COVID-19. Participants came from roughly 25 US areas, aged roughly 18 to 100 years. Between the trimmed V and J ends, which lost 3 bases and 5 bases, there was a span of 13 bases. Per germline, CDR1 MNHEY and CDR2 SMNVEV (reference sequence). The CDR3 length is 14 residues. Authors' analysis steps: Reference gene primer amplification gave estimated nucleated cell counts. Using immunoSEQ multiplex PCR, the repertoire was profiled, and TCRdb retains in-frame clones only, with some absent. D and trimming were read from the DNA, whereas the V and J calls and clone size are those reported in that table. The table records under 300,000 clones, over 80% of them present only once.

The J gene is TRBJ1-1, the V gene TRBV27; D is unclear. Sequenced input: PBMCs or T cells enriched from blood (not recorded which). The TCR sequence derives from a human donor in a cohort exposed to, infected with or recovered from COVID-19 (not recorded which). The donor label of this sample is uncertain. The CDR3 DNA reads TGTGCCAGCAGTTTTTCGCGGGTGGGGACTGAAGCTTTCTTT. It yields the protein CASSFSRVGTEAFF.